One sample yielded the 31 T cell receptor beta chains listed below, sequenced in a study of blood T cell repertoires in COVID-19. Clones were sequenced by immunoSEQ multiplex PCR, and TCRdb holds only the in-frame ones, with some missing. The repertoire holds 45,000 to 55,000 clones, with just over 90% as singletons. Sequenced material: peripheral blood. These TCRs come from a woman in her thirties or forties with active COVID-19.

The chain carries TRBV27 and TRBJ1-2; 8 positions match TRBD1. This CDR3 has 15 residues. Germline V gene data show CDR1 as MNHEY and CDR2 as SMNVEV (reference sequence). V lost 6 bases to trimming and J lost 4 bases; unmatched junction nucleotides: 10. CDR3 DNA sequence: TGTGCCAGCAGACGAGGAGACAGGGGCCTCTATGGCTACACCTTC. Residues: CASRRGDRGLYGYTF.

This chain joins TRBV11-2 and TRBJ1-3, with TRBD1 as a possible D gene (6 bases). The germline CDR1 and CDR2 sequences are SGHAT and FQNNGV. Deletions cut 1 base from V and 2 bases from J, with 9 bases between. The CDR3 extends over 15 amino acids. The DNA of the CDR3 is TGTGCCAGCAGCTTAGGAGGGGGGGCTGGAAACACCATATATTTT. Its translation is CASSLGGGAGNTIYF.

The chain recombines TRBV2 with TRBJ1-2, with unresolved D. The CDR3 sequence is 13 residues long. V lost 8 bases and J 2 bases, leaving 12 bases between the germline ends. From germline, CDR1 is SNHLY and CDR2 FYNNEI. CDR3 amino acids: CASDSGVNYGYTF. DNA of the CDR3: TGTGCCAGCGATTCCGGGGTCAACTATGGCTACACCTTC.

CDR3 nucleotides: TGTGCCAGCAGTCGACAGGGGGCGCGCGGGGAGCTGTTTTTT. Translated, it gives CASSRQGARGELFF. The chain combines TRBV6-5 with TRBJ2-2, with 10 bases aligning to TRBD1. The CDR3 has 14 residues. Germline V gene lookup returns CDR1 MNHEY and CDR2 SVGAGI. With V trimmed by 5 bases and J by 7 bases, 4 bases remained unmatched.

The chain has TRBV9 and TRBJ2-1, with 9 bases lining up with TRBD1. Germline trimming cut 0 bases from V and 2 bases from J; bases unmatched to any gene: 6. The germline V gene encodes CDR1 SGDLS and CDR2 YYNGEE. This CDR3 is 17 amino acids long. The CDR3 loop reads CASSVARGTGPYNEQFF. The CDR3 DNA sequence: TGTGCCAGCAGCGTAGCTAGGGGGACAGGGCCCTACAATGAGCAGTTCTTC.

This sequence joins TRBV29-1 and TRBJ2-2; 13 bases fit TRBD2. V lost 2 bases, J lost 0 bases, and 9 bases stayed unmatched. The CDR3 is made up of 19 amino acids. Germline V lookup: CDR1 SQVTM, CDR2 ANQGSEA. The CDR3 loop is CSVEPIWTSGGSNTGELFF. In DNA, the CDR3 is TGCAGCGTTGAACCCATATGGACTAGCGGGGGATCGAACACCGGGGAGCTGTTTTTT.

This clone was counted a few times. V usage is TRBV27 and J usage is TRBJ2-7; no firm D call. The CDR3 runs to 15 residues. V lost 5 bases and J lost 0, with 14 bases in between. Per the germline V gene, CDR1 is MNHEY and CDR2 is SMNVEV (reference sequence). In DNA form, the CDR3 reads TGTGCCAGCAGTCCCCGTGGAACGGGCTCCTACGAGCAGTACTTC. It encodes CASSPRGTGSYEQYF.

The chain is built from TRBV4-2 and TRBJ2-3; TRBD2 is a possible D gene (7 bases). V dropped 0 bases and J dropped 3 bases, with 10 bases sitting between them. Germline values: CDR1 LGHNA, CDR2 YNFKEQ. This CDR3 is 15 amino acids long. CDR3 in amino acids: CASSQEGGATDTQYF. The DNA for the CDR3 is TGTGCCAGCAGCCAAGAAGGGGGGGCGACAGATACGCAGTATTTT.

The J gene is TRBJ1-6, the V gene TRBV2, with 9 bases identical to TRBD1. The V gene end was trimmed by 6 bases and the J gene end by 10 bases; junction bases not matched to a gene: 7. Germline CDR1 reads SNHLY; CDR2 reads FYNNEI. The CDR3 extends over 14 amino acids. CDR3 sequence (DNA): TGTGCCAGCAGCATGGGACAGGGTAACTCACCCCTCCACTTT. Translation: CASSMGQGNSPLHF.

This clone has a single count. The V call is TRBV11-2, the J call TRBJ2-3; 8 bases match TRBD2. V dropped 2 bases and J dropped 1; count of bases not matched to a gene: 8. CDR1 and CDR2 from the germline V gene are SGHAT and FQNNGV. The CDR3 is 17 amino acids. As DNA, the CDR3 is TGTGCCAGCAGCTTAATGCCAGCGGGGGCTCGCACAGATACGCAGTATTTT. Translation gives CASSLMPAGARTDTQYF.

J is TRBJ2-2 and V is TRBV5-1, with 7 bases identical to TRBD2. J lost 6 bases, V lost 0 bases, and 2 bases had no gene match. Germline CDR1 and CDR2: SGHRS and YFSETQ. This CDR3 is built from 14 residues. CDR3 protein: CASSLGLAAGELFF. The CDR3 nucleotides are TGCGCCAGCAGCTTGGGACTAGCTGCCGGGGAGCTGTTTTTT. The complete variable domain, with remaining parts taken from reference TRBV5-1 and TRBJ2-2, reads KAGVTQTPRYLIKTRGQQVTLSCSPISGHRSVSWYQQTPGQGLQFLFEYFSETQRNKGNFPGRFSGRQFSNSRSEMNVSTLELGDSALYLCASSLGLAAGELFFGEGSRLTVL.

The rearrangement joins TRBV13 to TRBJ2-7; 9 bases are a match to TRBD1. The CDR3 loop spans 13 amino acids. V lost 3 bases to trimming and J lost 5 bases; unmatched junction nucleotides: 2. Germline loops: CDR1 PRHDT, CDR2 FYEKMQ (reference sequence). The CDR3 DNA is TGTGCCAGCAGCTTCGACAGGGGGGACGAGCAGTACTTC. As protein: CASSFDRGDEQYF.

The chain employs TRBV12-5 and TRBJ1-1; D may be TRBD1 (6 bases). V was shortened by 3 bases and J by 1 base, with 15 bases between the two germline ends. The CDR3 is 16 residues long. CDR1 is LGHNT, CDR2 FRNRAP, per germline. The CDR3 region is CASGFAFGGANTEAFF. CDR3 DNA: TGTGCTAGTGGTTTTGCTTTTGGGGGGGCGAACACTGAAGCTTTCTTT.

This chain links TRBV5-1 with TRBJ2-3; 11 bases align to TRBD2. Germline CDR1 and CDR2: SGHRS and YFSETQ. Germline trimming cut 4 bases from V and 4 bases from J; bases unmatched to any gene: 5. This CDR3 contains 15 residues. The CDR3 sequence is CASSLSGGAPDTQYF. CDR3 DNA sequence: TGCGCCAGCAGCCTTAGCGGGGGGGCCCCAGATACGCAGTATTTT.

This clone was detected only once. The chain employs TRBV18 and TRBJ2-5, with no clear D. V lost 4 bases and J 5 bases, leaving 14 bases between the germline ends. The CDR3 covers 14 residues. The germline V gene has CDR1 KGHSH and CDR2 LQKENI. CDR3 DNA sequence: TGTGCCAGCTCACGAACCTATGCCGTGGAGACCCAGTACTTC. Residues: CASSRTYAVETQYF.

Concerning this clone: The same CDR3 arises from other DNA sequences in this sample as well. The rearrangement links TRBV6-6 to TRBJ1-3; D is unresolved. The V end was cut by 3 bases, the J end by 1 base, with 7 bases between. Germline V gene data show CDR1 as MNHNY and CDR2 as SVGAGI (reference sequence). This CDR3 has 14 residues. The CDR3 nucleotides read TGTGCCAGCAGTTATGGGAGGTCTGGAAACACCATATATTTT. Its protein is CASSYGRSGNTIYF.

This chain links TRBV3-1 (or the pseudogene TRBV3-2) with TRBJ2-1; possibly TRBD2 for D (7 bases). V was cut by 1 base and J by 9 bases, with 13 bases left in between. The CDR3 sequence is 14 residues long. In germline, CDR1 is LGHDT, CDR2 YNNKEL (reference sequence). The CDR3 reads CASSQVRGAGEQFF. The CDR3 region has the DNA TGTGCCAGCAGCCAAGTACGGGGGGCCGGTGAGCAGTTCTTC.

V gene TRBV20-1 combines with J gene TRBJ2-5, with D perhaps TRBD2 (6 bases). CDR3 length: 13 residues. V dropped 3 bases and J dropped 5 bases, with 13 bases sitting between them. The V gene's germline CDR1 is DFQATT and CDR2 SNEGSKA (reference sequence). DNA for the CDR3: TGCAGTGCTAGTAGCGGCCCTGATGAGACCCAGTACTTC. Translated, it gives CSASSGPDETQYF.

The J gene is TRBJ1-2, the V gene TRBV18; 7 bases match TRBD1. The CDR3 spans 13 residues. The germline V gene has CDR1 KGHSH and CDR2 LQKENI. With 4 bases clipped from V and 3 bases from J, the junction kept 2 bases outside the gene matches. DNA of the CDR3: TGTGCCAGCTCACAGGGGACAGACTATGGCTACACCTTC. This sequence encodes CASSQGTDYGYTF.

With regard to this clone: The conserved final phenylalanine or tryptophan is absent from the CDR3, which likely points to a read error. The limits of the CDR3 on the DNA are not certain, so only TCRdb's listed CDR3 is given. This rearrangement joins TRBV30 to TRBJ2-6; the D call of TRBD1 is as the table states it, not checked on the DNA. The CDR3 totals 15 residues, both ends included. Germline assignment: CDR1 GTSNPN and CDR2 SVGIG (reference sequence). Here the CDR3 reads CAWALSTAISTSTKR.

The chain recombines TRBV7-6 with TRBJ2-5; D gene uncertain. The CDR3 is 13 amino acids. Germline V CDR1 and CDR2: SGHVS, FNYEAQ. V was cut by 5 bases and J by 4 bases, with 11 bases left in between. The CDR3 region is CASSPLSSETQYF. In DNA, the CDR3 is TGTGCCAGCAGCCCCCTTTCCTCAGAGACCCAGTACTTC.

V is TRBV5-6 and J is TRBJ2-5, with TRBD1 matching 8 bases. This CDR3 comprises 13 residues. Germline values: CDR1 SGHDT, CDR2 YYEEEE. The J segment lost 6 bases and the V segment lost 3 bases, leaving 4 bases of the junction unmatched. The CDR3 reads CASSSGGAKTQYF. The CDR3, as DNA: TGTGCCAGCAGCTCAGGGGGCGCGAAGACCCAGTACTTC.

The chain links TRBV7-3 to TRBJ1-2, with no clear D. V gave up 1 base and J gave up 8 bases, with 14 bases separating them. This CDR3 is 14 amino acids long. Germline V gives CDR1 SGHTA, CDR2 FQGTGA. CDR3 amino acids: CASSLNSLGDGYTF. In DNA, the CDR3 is TGTGCCAGCAGCTTAAATTCCCTGGGCGACGGCTACACCTTC. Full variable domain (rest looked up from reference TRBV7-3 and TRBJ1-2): GAGVSQTPSNKVTEKGKYVELRCDPISGHTALYWYRQSLGQGPEFLIYFQGTGAADDSGLPNDRFFAVRPEGSVSTLKIQRTERGDSAVYLCASSLNSLGDGYTFGSGTRLTVV.

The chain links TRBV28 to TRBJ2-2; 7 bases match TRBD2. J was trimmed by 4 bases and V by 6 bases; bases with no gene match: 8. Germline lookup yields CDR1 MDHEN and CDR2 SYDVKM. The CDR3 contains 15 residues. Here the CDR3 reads CASSLGLVSTGELFF. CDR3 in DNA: TGTGCCAGCAGCCTCGGACTAGTAAGCACCGGGGAGCTGTTTTTT.

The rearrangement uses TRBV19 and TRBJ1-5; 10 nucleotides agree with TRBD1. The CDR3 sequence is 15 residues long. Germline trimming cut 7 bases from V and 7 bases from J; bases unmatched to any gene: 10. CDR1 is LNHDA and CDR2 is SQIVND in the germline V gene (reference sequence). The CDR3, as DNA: TGTGCCAGTACCTCCGGGACAGGGGCTCAACAGCCCCAGCATTTT. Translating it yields CASTSGTGAQQPQHF. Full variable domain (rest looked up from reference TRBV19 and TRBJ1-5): DGGITQSPKYLFRKEGQNVTLSCEQNLNHDAMYWYRQDPGQGLRLIYYSQIVNDFQKGDIAEGYSVSREKKESFPLTVTSAQKNPTAFYLCASTSGTGAQQPQHFGDGTRLSIL.

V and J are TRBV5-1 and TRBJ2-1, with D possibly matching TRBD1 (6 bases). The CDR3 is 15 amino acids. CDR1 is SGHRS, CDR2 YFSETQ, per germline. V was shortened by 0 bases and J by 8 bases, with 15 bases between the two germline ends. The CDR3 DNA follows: TGCGCCAGCAGCTTGGGAACAGGGACGGCAGATGAGCAGTTCTTC. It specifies CASSLGTGTADEQFF.

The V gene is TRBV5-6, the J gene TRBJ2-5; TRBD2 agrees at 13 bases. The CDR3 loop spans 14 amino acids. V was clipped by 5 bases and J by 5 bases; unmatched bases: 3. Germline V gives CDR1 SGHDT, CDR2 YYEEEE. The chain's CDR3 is CASSSGLAGETQYF. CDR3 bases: TGTGCCAGCAGTTCGGGACTAGCGGGGGAGACCCAGTACTTC.

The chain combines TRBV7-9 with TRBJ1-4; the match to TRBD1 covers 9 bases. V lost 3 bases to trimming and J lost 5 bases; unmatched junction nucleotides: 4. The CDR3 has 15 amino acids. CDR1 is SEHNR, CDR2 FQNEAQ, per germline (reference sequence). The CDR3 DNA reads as TGTGCCAGCAGCTTCGGTGGACAGGGGAATGAAAAACTGTTTTTT. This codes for CASSFGGQGNEKLFF.

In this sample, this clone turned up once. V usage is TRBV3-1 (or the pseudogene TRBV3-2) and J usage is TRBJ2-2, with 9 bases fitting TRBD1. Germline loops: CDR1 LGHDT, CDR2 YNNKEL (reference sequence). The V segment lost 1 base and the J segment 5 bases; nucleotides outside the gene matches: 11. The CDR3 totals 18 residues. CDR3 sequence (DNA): TGTGCCAGCAGCCAAGTCCTGGGACAGGGATTTCGGACCGGGGAGCTGTTTTTT. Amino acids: CASSQVLGQGFRTGELFF.

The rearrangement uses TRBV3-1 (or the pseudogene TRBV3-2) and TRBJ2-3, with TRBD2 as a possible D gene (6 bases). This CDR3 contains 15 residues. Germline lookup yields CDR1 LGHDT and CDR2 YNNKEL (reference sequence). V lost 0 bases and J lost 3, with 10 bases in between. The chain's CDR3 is CASSQDEGRTDTQYF. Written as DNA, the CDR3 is TGTGCCAGCAGCCAAGACGAGGGGAGGACAGATACGCAGTATTTT.

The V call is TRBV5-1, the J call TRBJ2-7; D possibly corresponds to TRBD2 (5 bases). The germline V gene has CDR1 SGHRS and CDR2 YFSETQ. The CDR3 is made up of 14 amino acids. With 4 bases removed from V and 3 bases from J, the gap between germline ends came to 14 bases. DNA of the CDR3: TGCGCCAGCAGCGAAGACGGACTTAACTACGAGCAGTACTTC. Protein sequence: CASSEDGLNYEQYF.